The clone carrying this T cell receptor beta chain was detected many times. This record belongs to a study of human T cells and chemical hapten exposure. Looking at the study overall: A 2 cm by 2 cm inner upper arm patch received 2% DPC for sensitization.

TCRdb itself ran the RACE reads through MiXCR, one entry per CDR3 protein. This sample carries around 110,000 distinct CDR3 sequences, 10% to 12% of them seen once, and the ten largest clones take over 2%. The time point: patch test 3, about 24 weeks after DPC sensitization. Treatment in this sample: therapeutic diphenylcyclopropenone sensitization with weekly scalp DPC. Germline V gene lookup returns CDR1 MNHEY and CDR2 SVGAGI. The V gene end was trimmed by 5 bases and the J gene end by 8 bases; junction bases not matched to a gene: 7. The CDR3 sequence is 15 residues long. The chain uses TRBV6-5 and TRBJ2-1; 12 bases match TRBD2. The input for sequencing was whole blood, taken in connection with sensitization to the hapten diphenylcyclopropenone (DPC). This sequence was found in a woman in her fifties or sixties with alopecia areata. Some clones in this sample may be carry-over from other donors' samples. CDR3 coding DNA: TGTGCCAGCAGTCTCGGACTAGCGGGATTTGATGAGCAGTTCTTC. Its translation is CASSLGLAGFDEQFF.